This entry lists 20 T cell receptor beta chains sequenced from one sample in a study of T cells in Graves' hyperthyroidism and ophthalmopathy. What was amplified from RNA transcripts were TCR beta CDR3 regions. HTBI primers drove first-round RT-PCR of the TCR CDR3. MiXCR, applied by TCRdb to the multiplex PCR reads, yields one record per CDR3 protein. In the table there are 300,000 or so distinct CDR3 sequences, 18% of which are singletons. The specimen was blood. The receptors come from a woman in her 50s with Graves' hyperthyroidism.

The chain is built from TRBV18 and TRBJ2-3; D call uncertain. Trimming shortened V by 0 bases and J by 5 bases, and 6 bases separated the two germline ends. This CDR3 is built from 13 residues. CDR1 is KGHSH and CDR2 is LQKENI in the germline V gene. DNA of the CDR3: TGTGCCAGCTCACCACCGGCCCAAGATACGCAGTATTTT. This encodes CASSPPAQDTQYF.

This clonotype was observed at least ten times. The CDR3 nucleotides read TGTGCCAGTACTCATTCAGGGGCAGATCAGCCCCAGCATTTT. Amino acid sequence: CASTHSGADQPQHF. The J gene is TRBJ1-5, the V gene TRBV6-5; D is possibly TRBD1 (6 bases). CDR1 is MNHEY, CDR2 SVGAGI, per germline. The germline V and J ends were trimmed by 9 bases and 5 bases, with 17 bases remaining between them. CDR3 length: 14 amino acids.

This clonotype showed up many times. The chain recombines TRBV6-1 with TRBJ2-5, with 12 bases fitting TRBD2. The CDR3 is 15 amino acids. The germline V gene encodes CDR1 MNHNS and CDR2 SASEGT. V shed 6 bases and J 2 bases; nucleotides not matched to a gene: 4. DNA for the CDR3: TGTGCCAGCAGGTTGACTAGCGGGAGTCAAGAGACCCAGTACTTC. It codes for CASRLTSGSQETQYF.

The chain combines TRBV6-1 with TRBJ1-1; tentatively, D is TRBD1 (5 bases). Trimming pared 8 bases from V and 9 bases from J, leaving 28 bases between. The CDR3 runs to 16 residues. CDR1 is MNHNS, CDR2 SASEGT, per germline. In DNA, the CDR3 is TGTGCCAGCTACCCGCTTTCCTTAACCGGGGGAGAACAAGCTTTCTTT. Translating gives CASYPLSLTGGEQAFF.

The V gene is TRBV13, the J gene TRBJ2-2, with 9 bases identical to TRBD1. The V and J ends lost 4 bases and 6 bases, in that order; junction bases with no gene match: 6. This CDR3 is built from 15 residues. Germline values: CDR1 PRHDT, CDR2 FYEKMQ (reference sequence). The CDR3 nucleotides are TGTGCCAGCAGCTACAGGACAGGGGAGGCCGGGGAGCTGTTTTTT. This encodes CASSYRTGEAGELFF.

A single count supports this clonotype. V and J are TRBV27 and TRBJ2-7; 9 positions agree with TRBD1. V lost 3 bases, J lost 5 bases, and 11 bases stayed unmatched. Germline values: CDR1 MNHEY, CDR2 SMNVEV (reference sequence). CDR3 size: 16 residues. The CDR3 is CASSFIGVQGANEQYF. In DNA, the CDR3 is TGTGCCAGCAGTTTTATAGGCGTACAGGGGGCCAACGAGCAGTACTTC.

There are many counts of this clonotype. The V and J genes are TRBV15 and TRBJ2-6; no clear D gene. CDR3 length: 15 amino acids. In germline, CDR1 is LNHNV, CDR2 YYDKDF (reference sequence). Trimming took 2 bases from V and 0 from J, leaving 5 bases between them. The CDR3 loop is CATSRSPSGANVLTF. CDR3 coding DNA: TGTGCCACCAGCAGAAGCCCCTCTGGGGCCAACGTCCTGACTTTC. The entire variable domain, with the rest obtained from reference TRBV15 and TRBJ2-6, is as follows: DAMVIQNPRYQVTQFGKPVTLSCSQTLNHNVMYWYQQKSSQAPKLLFHYYDKDFNNEADTPDNFQSRRPNTSFCFLDIRSPGLGDTAMYLCATSRSPSGANVLTFGAGSRLTVL.

This clonotype was seen only a few times. CDR3 sequence: CSASVASGDTQYF. In DNA form, the CDR3 reads TGCAGTGCTAGCGTTGCTAGCGGGGATACCCAGTACTTC. V usage is TRBV20-1 and J usage is TRBJ2-5, with 9 bases aligning to TRBD2. Per the germline V gene, CDR1 is DFQATT and CDR2 is SNEGSKA (reference sequence). The ends lost 3 bases at V and 8 bases at J; junction bases unmatched: 7. The CDR3 loop spans 13 amino acids.

The sample holds many counts of this clonotype. This chain links TRBV2 with TRBJ2-7; D remains unclear. The CDR3 spans 16 residues. Trimming stripped 2 bases from V and 0 bases from J, with 14 bases between. Per germline, CDR1 SNHLY and CDR2 FYNNEI. The CDR3 loop reads CASSEPSARSSYEQYF. The DNA for the CDR3 is TGTGCCAGCAGTGAACCTTCGGCCAGGAGCTCCTACGAGCAGTACTTC.

The sample holds a few counts of this clonotype. The chain is built from TRBV4-2 and TRBJ2-1; 7 bases fit TRBD2. Germline trimming cut 3 bases from V and 0 bases from J; bases unmatched to any gene: 5. The V gene's germline CDR1 is LGHNA and CDR2 YNFKEQ. This CDR3 contains 16 residues. Here the CDR3 DNA reads TGTGCCAGCAGCCACACTAGCGAGAGCTCCTACAATGAGCAGTTCTTC. Its translation: CASSHTSESSYNEQFF.

For this clonotype: Being one base from a much bigger clone, this may be a read error. The chain has TRBV2 and TRBJ1-1, with no clear D. Germline values: CDR1 SNHLY, CDR2 FYNNEI. The CDR3 spans 14 residues. CDR3 DNA sequence: TGTGTCAGCAAGGAGGGCCTCATGAACACTGAAGCTTTCTTT. It encodes CVSKEGLMNTEAFF. Using reference TRBV2 and TRBJ1-1 for the parts outside the CDR3, the full variable domain is EPEVTQTPSHQVTQMGQEVILRCVPISNHLYFYWYRQILGQKVEFLVSFYNNEISEKSEIFDDQFSVERPDGSNFTLKIRSTKLEDSAMYFCVSKEGLMNTEAFFGQGTRLTVV.

This clonotype showed up just a few times. A much more abundant neighbour one base away suggests this may be a read error. The chain links TRBV11-2 to TRBJ2-7; D is unclear. Germline CDR1 and CDR2: SGHAT and FQNNGV. The length of the CDR3 is 11 residues. V lost 4 bases and J lost 2, with 3 bases in between. CDR3 sequence (DNA): TGTGCCAGCAGCTGGACCTACGAGCAGTACTTC. Its protein product is CASSWTYEQYF. Full variable domain (remainder filled in from reference TRBV11-2 and TRBJ2-7): EAGVAQSPRYKIIEKRQSVAFWCNPISGHATLYWYQQILGQGPKLLIQFQNNGVVDDSQLPKDRFSAERLKGVDSTLKIQPAKLEDSAVYLCASSWTYEQYFGPGTRLTVT.

At least ten counts were recorded for this clonotype. The gene calls are TRBV5-1 and TRBJ1-1; perhaps TRBD1 as D (6 bases). In germline, CDR1 is SGHRS, CDR2 YFSETQ. V lost 4 bases to trimming and J lost 7 bases, with 17 bases between them. The CDR3 has 14 amino acids. As DNA, the CDR3 is TGCGCCAGCAGCAACGGACAGCGGCAGGGTGAAGCTTTCTTT. Encoded protein: CASSNGQRQGEAFF.

There are many counts of this clonotype. This sequence joins TRBV6-5 and TRBJ2-1, with D maybe TRBD2 (6 bases). Germline loops: CDR1 MNHEY, CDR2 SVGAGI. The CDR3 covers 15 residues. Trimming removed 0 bases from V and 0 bases from J, with 6 bases in between. CDR3 DNA sequence: TGTGCCAGCAGTTACTCCGGGGGCTCCTACAATGAGCAGTTCTTC. This gives the protein CASSYSGGSYNEQFF.

This clonotype occurred a few times. This sequence joins TRBV6-1 and TRBJ1-2; 7 nucleotides align to TRBD1. The trim removed 5 bases at V and 7 bases at J, leaving 16 bases unmatched. This CDR3 spans 16 amino acids. Germline V gene data show CDR1 as MNHNS and CDR2 as SASEGT. CDR3 nucleotides: TGTGCCAGCAGTTATACAACGGGACAGCCCCTTTGTGGCTACACCTTC. Residues: CASSYTTGQPLCGYTF.

This clonotype was detected ten times or more. The rearrangement uses TRBV3-1 and TRBJ2-7, with 8 bases fitting TRBD2. Per the germline V gene, CDR1 is LGHDT and CDR2 is YNNKEL (reference sequence). Trimming cost V 3 bases and J 1 base; bases outside gene matches: 5. The CDR3 has 15 amino acids. The DNA for the CDR3 is TGTGCCAGCAGCCATGCAGCGGGAGTGTCCTACGAGCAGTACTTC. Residues: CASSHAAGVSYEQYF.

The rearrangement links TRBV12-3 or TRBV12-4 to TRBJ2-6; D gene ambiguous. The CDR3 is 14 residues long. V was trimmed by 7 bases and J by 0 bases, leaving 7 bases between them. The CDR3 coding sequence is TGTGCCAGCAAGACCGGCTCTGGGGCCAACGTCCTGACTTTC. Translation gives CASKTGSGANVLTF.

The sample holds a few counts of this clonotype. This chain connects TRBV29-1 to TRBJ1-2; D call uncertain. Trimming removed 2 bases from V and 8 bases from J, with 15 bases in between. CDR1 SQVTM and CDR2 ANQGSEA come from the germline V gene. The length of the CDR3 is 13 residues. Written as DNA, the CDR3 is TGCAGCGTTGAATCCCCCGGGGTGGAGGGCTACACCTTC. Encoded protein: CSVESPGVEGYTF.

The V and J genes are TRBV28 and TRBJ2-3, with D possibly TRBD1 on 6 matching bases. The V end was cut by 4 bases, the J end by 7 bases, with 18 bases between. There are 15 residues in the CDR3. Germline values: CDR1 MDHEN, CDR2 SYDVKM. The CDR3 DNA is TGTGCCAGCAGTTCCGGGACACACGGCGCCTATACGCAGTATTTT. Its protein product is CASSSGTHGAYTQYF.

The chain combines TRBV12-3 or TRBV12-4 with TRBJ1-3; a weak D match, TRBD1 (6 bases). The CDR3 has 15 residues. The V end was cut by 5 bases, the J end by 4 bases, with 15 bases between. CDR3 amino acids: CASSPSGELGNTIYF. CDR3 DNA sequence: TGTGCCAGCAGTCCCTCAGGGGAACTCGGAAACACCATATATTTT.